The clone carrying this T cell receptor (beta chain) turned up a few times. TCRdb's table, derived via immunoSEQ multiplex PCR, lists solely in-frame clones and lacks some. The sample records about 170,000 clones, approximately 88% being singletons. The sample is drawn from a study of T cell responses to AZD1222 COVID-19 vaccine. CDR3 length: 19 residues. The germline V gene encodes CDR1 SGHRS and CDR2 YFSETQ. Between the trimmed V and J ends, which lost 4 bases and 6 bases, there was a span of 26 bases. The sequence was obtained from an adult who received the AZD1222 COVID-19 vaccine. This chain joins TRBV5-1 and TRBJ1-6; D not certain. The sample here was peripheral blood, taken 28 days after the second AZD1222 dose. The CDR3 protein is CASSNYYWREEPGNSPLHF. The CDR3 coding sequence is TGCGCCAGCAGCAATTATTATTGGAGGGAAGAGCCGGGTAATTCACCCCTCCACTTT.